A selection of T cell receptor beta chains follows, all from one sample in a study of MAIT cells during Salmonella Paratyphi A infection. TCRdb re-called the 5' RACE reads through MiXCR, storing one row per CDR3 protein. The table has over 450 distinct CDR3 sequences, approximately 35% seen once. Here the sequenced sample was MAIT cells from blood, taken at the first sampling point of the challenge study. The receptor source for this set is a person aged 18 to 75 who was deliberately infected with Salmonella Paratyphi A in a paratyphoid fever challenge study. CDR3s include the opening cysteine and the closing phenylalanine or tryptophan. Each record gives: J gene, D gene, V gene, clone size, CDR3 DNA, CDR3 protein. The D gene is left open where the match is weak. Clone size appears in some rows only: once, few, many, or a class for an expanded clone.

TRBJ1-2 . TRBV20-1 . TGCAGTGCTAGAGTCGACTTCGGGACACAAGCGTCGCGTGGCTACACCTTC CSARVDFGTQASRGYTF
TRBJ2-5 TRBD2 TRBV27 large TGTGCCAGCAGTGTAACCGGGACTAGCGGGGGGGAGACCCAGTACTTC CASSVTGTSGGETQYF
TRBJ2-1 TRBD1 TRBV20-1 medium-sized TGCAGTGCCCTATCCGGGACAGATCGCAATGAGCAGTTCTTC CSALSGTDRNEQFF
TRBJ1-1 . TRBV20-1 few TGCAGTGCTAGAGTAGCAGACCTGAACACTGAAGCTTTCTTT CSARVADLNTEAFF
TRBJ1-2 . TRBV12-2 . TGTGCAAGTCGCCACGGACAGGGGGGCAACTATGGCTACACCTTC CASRHGQGGNYGYTF
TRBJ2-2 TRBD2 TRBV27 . TGTGCCAGCAGTTTGCCTAGCGGGACGAACACCGGGGAGCTGTTTTTT CASSLPSGTNTGELFF
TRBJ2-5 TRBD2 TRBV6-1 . TGTGCCAGCAGTGACTCTAGCGGGGGGGAGACCCAGTACTTC CASSDSSGGETQYF
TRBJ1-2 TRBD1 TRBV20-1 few TGCAGTGCTAGACAGGGGGACTATGGCTACACCTTC CSARQGDYGYTF
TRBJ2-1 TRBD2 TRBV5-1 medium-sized TGCGCCAGCAGCTGGGTGCCCGGGGGAGGCCTAGCGGGAGCTAATGAGCAGTTCTTC CASSWVPGGGLAGANEQFF
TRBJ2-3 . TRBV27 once TGTGCCAGCAGCCCAGGGGGGGATACGCAGTATTTT CASSPGGDTQYF
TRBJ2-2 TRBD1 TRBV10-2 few TGCGCCAGCAGTCCTTCCGCCGACAGGGGAGGCGGAGACACCGGGGAGCTGTTTTTT CASSPSADRGGGDTGELFF
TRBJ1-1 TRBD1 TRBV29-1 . TGCAGCGCCTTTTACAGGGGCACTGAAGCTTTCTTT CSAFYRGTEAFF
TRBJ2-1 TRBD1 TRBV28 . TGTGCCAGCAGTTTATTGAGGGGGCGCCCCAATGAGCAGTTCTTC CASSLLRGRPNEQFF
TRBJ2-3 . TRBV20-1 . TGCAGTGCTAGAGATCAAGGGGGAGGCGACACAGATACGCAGTATTTT CSARDQGGGDTDTQYF
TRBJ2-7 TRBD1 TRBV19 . TGTGCCAGTAGTATCCGGGACAGGGGGGACGAGCAGTACTTC CASSIRDRGDEQYF
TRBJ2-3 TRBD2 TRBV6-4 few TGTGCCAGCAGTGACTCGACTAGCGGAGGAGATACGCAGTATTTT CASSDSTSGGDTQYF
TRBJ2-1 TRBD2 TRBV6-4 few TGTGCCAGCAGTGGGACTAGCGGGGGATACAATGAGCAGTTCTTC CASSGTSGGYNEQFF
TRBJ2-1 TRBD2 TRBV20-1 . TGCAGTGCTAGAGACTCGCGGGAGGGCCTCTATGAGCAGTTCTTC CSARDSREGLYEQFF
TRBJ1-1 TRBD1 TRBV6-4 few TGTGCCAGCAGTGAAGGGACAGGGGAAACTGAAGCTTTCTTT CASSEGTGETEAFF
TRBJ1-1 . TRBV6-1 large TGTGCCAGCAGTGAAAACCTCGGGACGGCCACTGAAGCTTTCTTT CASSENLGTATEAFF
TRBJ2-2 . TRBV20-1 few TGCAGTGCTAGAGATCAGGGAGGCGGGGAGCTGTTTTTT CSARDQGGGELFF
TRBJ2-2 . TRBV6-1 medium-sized TGTGCCAGTGAGCCCCGGGGCGATGGTGGGGAGCTGTTTTTT CASEPRGDGGELFF
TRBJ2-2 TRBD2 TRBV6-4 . TGTGCCAGCAGTGTGGAAGCGGGAGACACCGGGGAGCTGTTTTTT CASSVEAGDTGELFF
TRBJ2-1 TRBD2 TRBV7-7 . TGTGCTAGCAGCGCCGGACTAGCGGGAGTTGCTGAGCAGTTCTTC CASSAGLAGVAEQFF
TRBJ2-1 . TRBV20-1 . TGCAGTGCTAGAGAAGAAGCGGAAGGGATCAATGAGCAGTTCTTC CSAREEAEGINEQFF
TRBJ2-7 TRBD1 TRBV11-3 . TGTGCCAGCAGCCCTCCGACAGGGACATACGAGCAGTACTTC CASSPPTGTYEQYF
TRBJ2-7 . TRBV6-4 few TGTGCCAGCAGTGCTAGAGGTATGACAGACTACGAGCAGTACTTC CASSARGMTDYEQYF
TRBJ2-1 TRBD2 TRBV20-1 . TGCAGTGCTAGAGATGGGGGGGTAAAGTACAATGAGCAGTTCTTC CSARDGGVKYNEQFF
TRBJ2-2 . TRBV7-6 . TGTGCCAGCAGCTTGAACACCGGGGAGCTGTTTTTT CASSLNTGELFF
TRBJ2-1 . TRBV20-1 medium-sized TGCAGTGCTAGGCTACTAGAGGGCAGGGAGCAGTTCTTC CSARLLEGREQFF
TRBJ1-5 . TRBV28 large TGTGCCAGCAGTATGATGAGGGACGGCCACAATCAGCCCCAGCATTTT CASSMMRDGHNQPQHF
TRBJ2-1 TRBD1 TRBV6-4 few TGTGCCAGCAGCCGGACAGGGGAAGGTGAGCAGTTCTTC CASSRTGEGEQFF
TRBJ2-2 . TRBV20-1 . TGCAGTGCTAGAGACTACATAGACACCGGGGAGCTGTTTTTT CSARDYIDTGELFF
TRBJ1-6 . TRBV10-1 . TGCGCCAGCAGTGAAAGGACCCTCCACTTT CASSERTLHF
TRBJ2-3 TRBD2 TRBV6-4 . TGTGCCAGCAGTCCCACCGGGACTAGCGGGAGCACAGATACGCAGTATTTT CASSPTGTSGSTDTQYF
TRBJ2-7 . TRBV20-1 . TGCAGTGCATCCCCCCGGGGCAGAGACACCTCCTACGAGCAGTACTTC CSASPRGRDTSYEQYF
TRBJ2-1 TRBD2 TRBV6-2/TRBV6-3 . TGTGCCAGCAGTGCGGGGGGGGGAAGGGACTACAATGAGCAGTTCTTC CASSAGGGRDYNEQFF
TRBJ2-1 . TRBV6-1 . TGTGCCAGCAGTGAAGCGGGAGTTTTTGAGCAGTTCTTC CASSEAGVFEQFF
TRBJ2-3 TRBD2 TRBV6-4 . TGTGCCAGCAGTGGGACTAGCGGGAAGGATACGCAGTATTTT CASSGTSGKDTQYF
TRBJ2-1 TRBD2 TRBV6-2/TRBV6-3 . TGTGCCAGCAGTGGGGGAGCGGGAGACTACAATGAGCAGTTCTTC CASSGGAGDYNEQFF
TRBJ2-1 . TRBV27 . TGCACCAGCCGAAGCTCTCGGGGGTCCCCTTACAATGAGCAGTTCTTC CTSRSSRGSPYNEQFF
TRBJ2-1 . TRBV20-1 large TGCAGTGCAACGAAGAGCGGGTTAGAAATCAATGAGCAGTTCTTC CSATKSGLEINEQFF
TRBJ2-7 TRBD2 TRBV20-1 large TGCAGTGCTCCCCTCGGCCCTAGCGGGAGCTACGAGCAGTACTTC CSAPLGPSGSYEQYF
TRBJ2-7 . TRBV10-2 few TGCGCCAGCAGTGAAGGGGTCTCCTACGAGCAGTACTTC CASSEGVSYEQYF
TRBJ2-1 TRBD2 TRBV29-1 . TGCAGCAGTGGGGGAGCGGGAGTTGAGCAGTTCTTC CSSGGAGVEQFF
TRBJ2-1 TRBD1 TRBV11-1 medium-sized TGTGCCAGCAGCTCCCTCACGGGACAGGGTGTTGGGGCCGGCTACAATGAGCAGTTCTTC CASSSLTGQGVGAGYNEQFF
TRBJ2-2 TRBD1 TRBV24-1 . TGTGCCACCAGTGTGGGGACAGATACCGGGGAGCTGTTTTTT CATSVGTDTGELFF
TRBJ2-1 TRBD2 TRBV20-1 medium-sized TGCAGTGCGAAGGATGGACTAGCAGATTACAATGAGCAGTTCTTC CSAKDGLADYNEQFF